The 21 T cell receptor beta chains below all came from one sample that was sequenced in a study of Tregs in tolerant kidney transplant recipients. Measured with immunoSEQ multiplex PCR; TCRdb has only the in-frame clones, and not every one. Among roughly 250,000 clones listed, roughly 84% were seen once. Sequencing was performed on CD4+ T cells from blood. Receptors originate from a human donor in good health.

This chain links TRBV15 with TRBJ2-2; 9 positions match TRBD1. V trimming: 0 bases; J trimming: 11 bases; junction bases outside the gene matches: 7. The length of the CDR3 is 15 residues. Germline V gene data show CDR1 as LNHNV and CDR2 as YYDKDF (reference sequence). The CDR3 DNA follows: TGTGCCACCAGCAGAGACTCCGGGACAGGGAGAGAGCTGTTTTTT. It codes for CATSRDSGTGRELFF.

There are a few counts of this clone. V gene TRBV6-5 combines with J gene TRBJ1-5; no reliable D call. The CDR3 totals 13 residues. CDR1 and CDR2 from the germline V gene are MNHEY and SVGAGI. V lost 7 bases and J 3 bases, leaving 10 bases between the germline ends. The CDR3 DNA reads as TGTGCCAGCACCGCCACACTCAATCAGCCCCAGCATTTT. It translates to CASTATLNQPQHF.

With regard to this clone: The germline gene is not matched at one end of the junction; a read error may be the cause. The V and J genes are TRBV2 and TRBJ2-3; D is unresolved. Germline V gene lookup returns CDR1 SNHLY and CDR2 FYNNEI. CDR3 length equals 11 residues. The CDR3 coding sequence is TGTGCCACCAGTAGGACAGATACGCAGTATTTT. It encodes CATSRTDTQYF.

The chain employs TRBV18 and TRBJ2-6; unclear D gene. The germline V and J ends were trimmed by 2 bases and 0 bases, with 5 bases remaining between them. Germline V lookup: CDR1 KGHSH, CDR2 LQKENI. CDR3 size: 15 residues. The CDR3 DNA reads TGTGCCAGCTCACCAGGACCCTCTGGGGCCAACGTCCTGACTTTC. Its protein is CASSPGPSGANVLTF.

The V call is TRBV18, the J call TRBJ2-2, with no clear D. The CDR3 consists of 16 residues. Trimming removed 1 base from V and 1 base from J, with 10 bases in between. Germline V gene data show CDR1 as KGHSH and CDR2 as LQKENI. This chain's CDR3 is CASSPHPVVNTGELFF. CDR3 DNA: TGTGCCAGCTCACCACACCCCGTGGTGAACACCGGGGAGCTGTTTTTT. Complete variable domain (other parts from reference TRBV18 and TRBJ2-2): NAGVMQNPRHLVRRRGQEARLRCSPMKGHSHVYWYRQLPEEGLKFMVYLQKENIIDESGMPKERFSAEFPKEGPSILRIQQVVRGDSAAYFCASSPHPVVNTGELFFGEGSRLTVL.

The chain combines TRBV30 with TRBJ2-4; D gene ambiguous. V dropped 1 base and J dropped 0 bases, with 7 bases sitting between them. The CDR3 runs 14 residues. In germline, CDR1 is GTSNPN, CDR2 SVGIG (reference sequence). The CDR3 loop is CAWSETLAKNIQYF. CDR3 in DNA: TGTGCCTGGAGTGAGACTTTAGCCAAAAACATTCAGTACTTC.

This clone has just one count. V usage is TRBV11-3 and J usage is TRBJ2-1, with 8 positions matching TRBD2. V lost 4 bases to trimming and J lost 0 bases; unmatched junction nucleotides: 2. Germline V CDR1 and CDR2: SGHNT, YENEEA. The CDR3 runs to 15 residues. CDR3 DNA: TGTGCCAGCAGCTCGAGCGGGAGCTCCTACAATGAGCAGTTCTTC. Protein sequence: CASSSSGSSYNEQFF. The variable domain in full, with the rest retrieved from reference TRBV11-3 and TRBJ2-1, is EAGVVQSPRYKIIEKKQPVAFWCNPISGHNTLYWYLQNLGQGPELLIRYENEEAVDDSQLPKDRFSAERLKGVDSTLKIQPAELGDSAVYLCASSSSGSSYNEQFFGPGTRLTVL.

The chain recombines TRBV6-5 with TRBJ2-5; 13 positions agree with TRBD2. The end of the DNA is better explained by TRBJ2-7, so the J call may be wrong. The CDR3 runs to 14 residues. CDR1 is MNHEY and CDR2 is SVGAGI in the germline V gene. Here the CDR3 DNA reads TGTGCCAGCAGTTACGGGACTAGCGGGGACGAGCAGTACTTC. Its translation: CASSYGTSGDEQYF.

The DNA of the CDR3 is TGCAGCGTTGAAAGGAGCTCCGAGACCCAGTACTTC. Encoded protein: CSVERSSETQYF. The V and J genes are TRBV29-1 and TRBJ2-5, with D unresolved. Germline lookup yields CDR1 SQVTM and CDR2 ANQGSEA. The CDR3 totals 12 residues. Deletions cut 2 bases from V and 5 bases from J, with 9 bases between. The complete variable domain, with remaining parts taken from reference TRBV29-1 and TRBJ2-5, reads SAVISQKPSRDICQRGTSLTIQCQVDSQVTMMFWYRQQPGQSLTLIATANQGSEATYESGFVIDKFPISRPNLTFSTLTVSNMSPEDSSIYLCSVERSSETQYFGPGTRLLVL.

This rearrangement joins TRBV4-2 to TRBJ1-4, with TRBD1 as a possible D gene (5 bases). Germline assignment: CDR1 LGHNA and CDR2 YNFKEQ. This CDR3 is built from 16 residues. Trimming took 0 bases from V and 8 from J, leaving 16 bases between them. The CDR3 DNA reads TGTGCCAGCAGCCAAGAAAAGGCCAGGGTCAAGGAAAAACTGTTTTTT. Its protein is CASSQEKARVKEKLFF.

The rearrangement uses TRBV12-1 and TRBJ2-2; TRBD1 was called by the table and not checked on the DNA. TRBV12-1 is tagged as a pseudogene. The CDR3 extends over 18 amino acids. The DNA of the CDR3 is TGTGCCAGCAGCCCAAACAGGGGGCCCTCTTCGAACACCGGGGAGCTGTTTTTT. Translating gives CASSPNRGPSSNTGELFF.

V is TRBV20-1 and J is TRBJ2-7; 8 positions agree with TRBD2. The CDR3 extends over 11 amino acids. V was clipped by 5 bases and J by 4 bases; unmatched bases: 1. From germline, CDR1 is DFQATT and CDR2 SNEGSKA (reference sequence). The CDR3 sequence: CSAGTRYEQYF. CDR3 nucleotide sequence: TGCAGTGCTGGGACTAGGTACGAGCAGTACTTC.

The rearrangement uses TRBV5-1 and TRBJ2-1, with 13 nucleotides matching TRBD2. This CDR3 has 19 amino acids. V was pared by 1 base and J by 9 bases, with 16 bases of the junction left unmatched. Germline CDR1 reads SGHRS; CDR2 reads YFSETQ. CDR3 in DNA: TGCGCCAGCAGCTTGACTACTAGCGGGGGGGCCGTAGAAGCGGGTGAGCAGTTCTTC. It yields the protein CASSLTTSGGAVEAGEQFF.

The CDR3 is CASSLGREDEKLFF. The CDR3 bases are TGTGCCAGCAGCCTGGGGAGGGAAGATGAAAAACTGTTTTTT. This chain joins TRBV9 and TRBJ1-4; no firm D call. V was pared by 4 bases and J by 6 bases, with 13 bases between. This CDR3 is built from 14 residues. Germline V gene data show CDR1 as SGDLS and CDR2 as YYNGEE.

The genes are TRBV5-1 and TRBJ1-1, with TRBD1 matching 9 bases. V lost 2 bases, J lost 0 bases, and 8 bases stayed unmatched. The CDR3 totals 17 residues. The V gene's germline CDR1 is SGHRS and CDR2 YFSETQ. CDR3 loop: CASSLLTGTGLNTEAFF. The CDR3 coding sequence is TGCGCCAGCAGCTTACTCACCGGGACAGGGTTGAACACTGAAGCTTTCTTT.

The rearrangement links TRBV2 to TRBJ1-4; D gene uncertain. Per the germline V gene, CDR1 is SNHLY and CDR2 is FYNNEI. V lost 8 bases and J lost 10, with 17 bases in between. There are 13 residues in the CDR3. Here the CDR3 DNA reads TGTGCCAGCGAAAGGGTGTCAGGTGGAAAACTGTTTTTT. The encoded protein is CASERVSGGKLFF. The full variable domain, completed using reference TRBV2 and TRBJ1-4, is EPEVTQTPSHQVTQMGQEVILRCVPISNHLYFYWYRQILGQKVEFLVSFYNNEISEKSEIFDDQFSVERPDGSNFTLKIRSTKLEDSAMYFCASERVSGGKLFFGSGTQLSVL.

The J gene is TRBJ1-5, the V gene TRBV19; D gene uncertain. Trimming pared 6 bases from V and 3 bases from J, leaving 12 bases between. Per germline, CDR1 LNHDA and CDR2 SQIVND (reference sequence). The CDR3 extends over 14 amino acids. The CDR3 spells CASRLARPNQPQHF. In DNA, the CDR3 is TGTGCCAGTAGACTGGCCAGGCCCAATCAGCCCCAGCATTTT.

This chain links TRBV7-2 with TRBJ2-4; D is ambiguous. The CDR3 runs to 14 residues. CDR1 is SGHTA and CDR2 is FQGNSA in the germline V gene. Trimming left V 4 bases short and J 3 bases short, with 10 bases between. The CDR3 DNA follows: TGTGCCAGCAGCTCAACCGCAATCAAAAACATTCAGTACTTC. Its translation is CASSSTAIKNIQYF.

J is TRBJ2-1 and V is TRBV5-1; 7 bases are a match to TRBD2. Germline loops: CDR1 SGHRS, CDR2 YFSETQ. This CDR3 has 17 residues. V shed 0 bases and J 4 bases; nucleotides not matched to a gene: 10. In nucleotides, the CDR3 is TGCGCCAGCAGCTTGGAGTTTATGGGCGGGGGTTACAATGAGCAGTTCTTC. It encodes CASSLEFMGGGYNEQFF.

The chain combines TRBV6-6 with TRBJ2-7, with 8 bases fitting TRBD2. The CDR3 is 14 residues long. Per the germline V gene, CDR1 is MNHNY and CDR2 is SVGAGI (reference sequence). V was clipped by 6 bases and J by 6 bases; unmatched bases: 10. This CDR3 is CASRRLATSTEQYF. In DNA form, the CDR3 reads TGTGCCAGCAGGAGACTAGCGACAAGTACCGAGCAGTACTTC.

The V and J genes are TRBV18 and TRBJ1-1; 9 nucleotides agree with TRBD1. CDR1 and CDR2 (germline): KGHSH, LQKENI. V shed 2 bases and J 1 base; nucleotides not matched to a gene: 11. This CDR3 contains 18 residues. The CDR3, as DNA: TGTGCCAGCTCACCATCCCTGGGGACAGGGTTGTCGAACACTGAAGCTTTCTTT. Translated: CASSPSLGTGLSNTEAFF. Using reference TRBV18 and TRBJ1-1 for the parts outside the CDR3, the full variable domain is NAGVMQNPRHLVRRRGQEARLRCSPMKGHSHVYWYRQLPEEGLKFMVYLQKENIIDESGMPKERFSAEFPKEGPSILRIQQVVRGDSAAYFCASSPSLGTGLSNTEAFFGQGTRLTVV.